This TCR beta chain is drawn from a study of CD8+CD57+ T cells in acquired aplastic anemia. Looking at the study overall: On average, sorted CD4+ and CD8+ cells gave approximately 3.5 ug of DNA.

Study results and limitations: With respect to CD8+ Simpson's diversity, patients and controls did not differ significantly. Common to patients and controls were roughly 30 CD8+ CDR3 sequences.

Whoever was chosen for sequencing had shown CD8+CD57+ cell expansion by flow cytometry. All patients were therapy-naive when blood was sampled. This clonotype has at least ten counts. What it recognizes is unknown. Genomic DNA acted as the template from which TCR beta VDJ combination and CDR3 sequence profiling were carried out. TCRdb analysed the reads with MiXCR anew, one entry per CDR3 protein. The table shows about 180,000 distinct CDR3 sequences, with roughly 50% occurring only once. The CDR3 sequence is 13 residues long. Trimming cost V 6 bases and J 7 bases, with 10 bases left between them. The V gene's germline CDR1 is MNHNS and CDR2 SASEGT.

The gene calls are TRBV6-1 and TRBJ1-6; D ambiguous. The receptor was derived from a human donor with aplastic anemia. Input material: sorted CD4+, CD8+, or CD8+CD57+ T cells (not recorded which) from PBMCs. CDR3 residues: CASSSGPNSPLHF. CDR3 DNA: TGTGCCAGCAGCTCGGGCCCAAATTCACCCCTCCACTTT.